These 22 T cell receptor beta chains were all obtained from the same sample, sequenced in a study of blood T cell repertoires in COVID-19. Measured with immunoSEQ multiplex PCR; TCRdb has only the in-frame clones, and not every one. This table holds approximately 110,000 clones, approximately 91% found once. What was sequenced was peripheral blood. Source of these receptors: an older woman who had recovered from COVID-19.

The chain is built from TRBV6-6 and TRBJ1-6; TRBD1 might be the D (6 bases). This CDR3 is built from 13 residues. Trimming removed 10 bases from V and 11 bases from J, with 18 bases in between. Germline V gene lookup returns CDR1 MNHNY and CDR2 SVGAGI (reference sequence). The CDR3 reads CAISRGAATPLHF. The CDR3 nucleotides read TGTGCCATCTCCAGGGGCGCGGCAACACCCCTCCACTTT.

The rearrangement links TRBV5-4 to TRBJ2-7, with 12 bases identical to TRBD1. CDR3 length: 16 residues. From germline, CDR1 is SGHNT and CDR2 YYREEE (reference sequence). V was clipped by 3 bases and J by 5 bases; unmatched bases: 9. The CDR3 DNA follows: TGTGCCAGCAGCTCGGGGGGACAGGGGGCTAAACACGAGCAGTACTTC. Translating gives CASSSGGQGAKHEQYF.

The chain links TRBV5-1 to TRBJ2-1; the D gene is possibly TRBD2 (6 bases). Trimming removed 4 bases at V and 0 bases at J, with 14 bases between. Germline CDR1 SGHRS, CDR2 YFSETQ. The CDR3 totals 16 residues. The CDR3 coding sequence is TGCGCCAGCAGCCCTTCGGGGGACCCCTCCTACAATGAGCAGTTCTTC. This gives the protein CASSPSGDPSYNEQFF.

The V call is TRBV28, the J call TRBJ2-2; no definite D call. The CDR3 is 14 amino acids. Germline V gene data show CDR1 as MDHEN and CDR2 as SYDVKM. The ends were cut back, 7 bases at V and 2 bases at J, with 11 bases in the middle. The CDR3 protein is CASIARINTGELFF. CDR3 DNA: TGTGCCAGCATCGCCAGGATTAACACCGGGGAGCTGTTTTTT.

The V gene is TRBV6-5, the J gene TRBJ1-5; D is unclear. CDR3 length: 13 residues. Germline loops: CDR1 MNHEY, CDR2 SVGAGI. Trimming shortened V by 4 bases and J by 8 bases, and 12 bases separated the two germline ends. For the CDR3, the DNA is TGTGCCAGCAGTTCGGATTGGGCCGAGCCCCAGCATTTT. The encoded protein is CASSSDWAEPQHF.

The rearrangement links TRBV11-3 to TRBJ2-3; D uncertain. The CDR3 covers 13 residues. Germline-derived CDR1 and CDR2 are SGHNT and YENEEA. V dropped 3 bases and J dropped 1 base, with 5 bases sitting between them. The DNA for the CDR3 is TGTGCCAGCAGCTTCAGCGGCACAGATACGCAGTATTTT. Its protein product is CASSFSGTDTQYF.

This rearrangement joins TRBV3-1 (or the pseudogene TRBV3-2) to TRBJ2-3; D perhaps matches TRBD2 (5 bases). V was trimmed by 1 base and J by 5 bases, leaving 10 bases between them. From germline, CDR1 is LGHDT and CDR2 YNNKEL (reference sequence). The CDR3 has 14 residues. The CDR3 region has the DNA TGTGCCAGCAGCCAAGTCGGAACTAGAGATACGCAGTATTTT. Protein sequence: CASSQVGTRDTQYF.

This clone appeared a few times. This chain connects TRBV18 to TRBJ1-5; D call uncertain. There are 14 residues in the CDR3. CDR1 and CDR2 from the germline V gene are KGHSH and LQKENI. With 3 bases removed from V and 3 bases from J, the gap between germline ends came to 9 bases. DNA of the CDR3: TGTGCCAGCTCACCGGGAGGTTTCAATCAGCCCCAGCATTTT. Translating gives CASSPGGFNQPQHF.

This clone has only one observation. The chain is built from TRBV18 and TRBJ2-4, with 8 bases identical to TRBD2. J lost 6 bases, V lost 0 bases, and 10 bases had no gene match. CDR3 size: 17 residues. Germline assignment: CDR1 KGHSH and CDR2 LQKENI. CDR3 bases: TGTGCCAGCTCACCACCTCGGAGCGGGAGCGGTGGAAACATTCAGTACTTC. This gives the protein CASSPPRSGSGGNIQYF.

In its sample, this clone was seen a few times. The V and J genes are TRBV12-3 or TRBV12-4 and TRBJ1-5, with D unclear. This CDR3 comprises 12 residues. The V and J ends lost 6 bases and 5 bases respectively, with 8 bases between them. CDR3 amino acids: CASRNGDQPQHF. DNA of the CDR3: TGTGCCAGCAGGAACGGAGATCAGCCCCAGCATTTT.

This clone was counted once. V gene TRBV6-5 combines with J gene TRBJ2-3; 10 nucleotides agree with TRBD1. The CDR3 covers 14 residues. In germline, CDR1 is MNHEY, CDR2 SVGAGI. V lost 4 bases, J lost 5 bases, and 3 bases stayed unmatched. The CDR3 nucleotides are TGTGCCAGCAGTTGGGACAGGGGAGTAGATACGCAGTATTTT. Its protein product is CASSWDRGVDTQYF.

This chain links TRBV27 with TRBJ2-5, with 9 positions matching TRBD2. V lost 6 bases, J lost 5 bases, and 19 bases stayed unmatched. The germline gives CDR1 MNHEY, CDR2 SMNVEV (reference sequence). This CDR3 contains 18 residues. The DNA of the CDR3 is TGTGCCAGCAGACCCAGGGGTAGCGGGGGCCGAGGAGGGGAGACCCAGTACTTC. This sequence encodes CASRPRGSGGRGGETQYF.

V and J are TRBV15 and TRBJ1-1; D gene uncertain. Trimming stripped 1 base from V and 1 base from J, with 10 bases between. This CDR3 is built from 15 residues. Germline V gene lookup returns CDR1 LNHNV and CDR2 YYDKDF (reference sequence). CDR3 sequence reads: CATSRGGVGNTEAFF. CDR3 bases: TGTGCCACCAGCAGAGGCGGGGTGGGGAACACTGAAGCTTTCTTT. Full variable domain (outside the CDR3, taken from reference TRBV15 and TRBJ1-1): DAMVIQNPRYQVTQFGKPVTLSCSQTLNHNVMYWYQQKSSQAPKLLFHYYDKDFNNEADTPDNFQSRRPNTSFCFLDIRSPGLGDTAMYLCATSRGGVGNTEAFFGQGTRLTVV.

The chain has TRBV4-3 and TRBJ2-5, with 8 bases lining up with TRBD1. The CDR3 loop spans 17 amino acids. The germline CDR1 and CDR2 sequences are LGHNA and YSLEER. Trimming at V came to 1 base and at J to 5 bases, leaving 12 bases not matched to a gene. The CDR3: CASSQVQGAGTRETQYF. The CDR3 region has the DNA TGCGCCAGCAGCCAAGTCCAGGGGGCGGGCACACGGGAGACCCAGTACTTC.

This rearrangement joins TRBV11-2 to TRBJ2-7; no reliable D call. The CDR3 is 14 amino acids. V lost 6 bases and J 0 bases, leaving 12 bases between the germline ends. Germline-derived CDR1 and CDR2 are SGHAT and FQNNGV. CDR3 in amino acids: CASRTFVSSYEQYF. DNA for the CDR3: TGTGCCAGCAGAACCTTTGTCAGCTCCTACGAGCAGTACTTC.

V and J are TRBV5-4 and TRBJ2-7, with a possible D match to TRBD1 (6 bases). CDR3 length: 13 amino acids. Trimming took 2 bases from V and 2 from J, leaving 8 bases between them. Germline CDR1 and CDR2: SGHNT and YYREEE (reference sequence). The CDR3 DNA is TGTGCCAGCAGCTTCGACAGGACCTACGAGCAGTACTTC. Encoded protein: CASSFDRTYEQYF.

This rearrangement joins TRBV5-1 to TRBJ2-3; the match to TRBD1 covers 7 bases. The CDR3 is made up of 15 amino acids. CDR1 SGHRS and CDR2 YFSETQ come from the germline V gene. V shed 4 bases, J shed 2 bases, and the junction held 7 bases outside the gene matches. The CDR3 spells CASSIPTGDTDTQYF. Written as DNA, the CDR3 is TGCGCCAGCAGCATCCCTACAGGGGACACAGATACGCAGTATTTT.

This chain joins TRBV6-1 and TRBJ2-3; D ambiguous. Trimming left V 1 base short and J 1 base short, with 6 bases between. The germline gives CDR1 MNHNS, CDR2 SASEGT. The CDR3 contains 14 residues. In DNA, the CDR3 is TGTGCCAGCAGTGAAGACTTCCGCACAGATACGCAGTATTTT. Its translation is CASSEDFRTDTQYF.

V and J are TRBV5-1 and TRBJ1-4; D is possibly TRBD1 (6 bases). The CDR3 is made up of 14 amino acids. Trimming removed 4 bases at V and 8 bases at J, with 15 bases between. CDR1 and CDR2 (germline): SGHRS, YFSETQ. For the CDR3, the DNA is TGCGCCAGCAGCCCTATCATACAGGGCGAAAAACTGTTTTTT. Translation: CASSPIIQGEKLFF.

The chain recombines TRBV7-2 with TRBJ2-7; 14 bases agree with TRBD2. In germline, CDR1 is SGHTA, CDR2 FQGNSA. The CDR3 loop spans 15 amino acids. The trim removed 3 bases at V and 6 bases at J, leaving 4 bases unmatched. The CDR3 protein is CASSFGTSGRSEQYF. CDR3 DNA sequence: TGTGCCAGCAGCTTCGGGACTAGCGGGAGATCCGAGCAGTACTTC.

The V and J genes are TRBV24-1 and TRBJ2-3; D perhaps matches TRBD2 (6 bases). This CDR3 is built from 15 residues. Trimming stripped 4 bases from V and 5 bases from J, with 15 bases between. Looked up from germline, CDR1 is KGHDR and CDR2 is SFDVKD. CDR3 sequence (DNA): TGTGCCACCAGTGACTTCGGGAGAGAAGAAGATACGCAGTATTTT. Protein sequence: CATSDFGREEDTQYF.

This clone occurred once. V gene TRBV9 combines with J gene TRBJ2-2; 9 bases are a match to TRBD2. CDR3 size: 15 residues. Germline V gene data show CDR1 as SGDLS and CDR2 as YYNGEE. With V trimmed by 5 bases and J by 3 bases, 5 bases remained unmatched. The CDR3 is CASSFLAGYTGELFF. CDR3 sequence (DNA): TGTGCCAGCAGTTTCCTAGCGGGGTACACCGGGGAGCTGTTTTTT.